Listed here is a single T cell receptor (beta chain). What this receptor recognizes is not known. Base qualities were left out, and no much larger clone turns up one base away. The immunoSEQ Assay, a bias-controlled multiplex PCR, was used to amplify TCRbeta CDR3 regions from genomic DNA. The original pipeline was this. Within the assay, amplification of reference gene primers was used to estimate how many nucleated cells each sample contained. To quantify the absolute abundance of each unique TCRbeta CDR3 rearrangement, sequence reads were collapsed and filtered. For each sample, productive Simpson clonality was calculated as the square root of Simpson's diversity index over productive rearrangements. As stored in TCRdb, this immuneACCESS dataset retains in-frame rearrangements with V and J assigned. A fraction of the clones does not appear; measured against another copy, unresolved V genes explain less than half of the discrepancy, and the remainder lacks a known reason. The DNA was the basis for D and trimming; V, J and clone size are from that table. The sample table lists over 110,000 clones, over 70% of them with a count of one. The ten largest account for approximately 3.6% of the sample.

The CDR3, from cysteine to phenylalanine, totals 15 residues. Only CDR3 DNA is held: 45 bases, read in frame from base 1. The V end loses 5 bases and the J end loses 6 bases, and a stretch of 16 bases separates them. CDR1 and CDR2 were assigned from the germline V gene as SGHVS and FNYEAQ. The data stem from a study of blood T cell repertoires in COVID-19 (dated by TCRdb to between 2020 and 2021). About the full investigation: Collaborator samples came from the United States, Italy and Spain and covered acute and convalescent phases of COVID-19. The prospective study material was composed of cDNA or gDNA derived from T cells, B-cell-depleted T cells, or PBMCs. The dataset comprised deeply sampled blood TCRbeta repertoires from subjects exposed to, actively infected with, or recovered from COVID-19. The repertoires were released in a freely available public database meant as a resource for research on the immune response to SARS-CoV-2. Samples came from the ongoing ImmuneRACE study (first 160 participants) plus 1,254 subjects from 6 global collaborators. The sample metadata nearly always contained a de-identified subject ID, COVID-19 status, age in years and sex. HLA class I and class II types, where available, came from metadata supplied by the sample provider rather than from assay-based typing. The investigation overall reported the following: The quantity of clinical and demographic metadata differed by source and by participant and was supplied without curation.

Samples from volunteer blood donors who had recovered from COVID-19 were contributed by a second Seattle source. Whole blood was collected in K2EDTA tubes by collaborating institutions according to the institutions' own protocols. Collaborator samples were shipped for TCRbeta analysis as frozen whole blood, isolated PBMCs, or DNA extracted from either sample type. Material for sequencing was peripheral blood. Recombination linked TRBV7-6 to TRBJ2-2; TRBD2 is possibly the D segment (6 matching bases). The TCR originated in a man aged 70 or older who had recovered from COVID-19. The nucleotide sequence reads TGTGCCAGCAGCCCATGGAGGGCCCCGGCCGGGGAGCTGTTTTTT. Translated, this is CASSPWRAPAGELFF.